A single sample is the source of the 30 T cell receptor beta chains below, sequenced in a study of siplizumab effects on memory and regulatory T cells. Clones were read by immunoSEQ multiplex PCR, and TCRdb kept only the in-frame ones, dropping some. The repertoire holds about 48,000 clones, with roughly 87% as singletons. The sequencing input was naive CD8+ T cells sorted from blood. These receptors originate from a human donor in good health.

This clone was picked up a small number of times. The V gene is TRBV9, the J gene TRBJ2-7, with D perhaps given as TRBD1 or TRBD2 (6 bases each). Trimming shortened V by 4 bases and J by 6 bases, and 8 bases separated the two germline ends. CDR1 and CDR2 from the germline V gene are SGDLS and YYNGEE. The CDR3 sequence is 11 residues long. The CDR3 DNA sequence: TGTGCCAGCAGCACGGGGGCCGAGCAGTACTTC. This codes for CASSTGAEQYF.

The chain has TRBV9 and TRBJ2-7, with 13 bases aligning to TRBD2. CDR3 size: 16 residues. V lost 2 bases and J lost 4; bases outside the gene matches: 6. Germline V gene data show CDR1 as SGDLS and CDR2 as YYNGEE. The CDR3 DNA reads TGTGCCAGCAGCGTCGGGAGGACTAGCGGGAGTTACGAGCAGTACTTC. It encodes CASSVGRTSGSYEQYF.

V is TRBV13 and J is TRBJ2-7, with D possibly TRBD1 on 6 matching bases. Germline V gene lookup returns CDR1 PRHDT and CDR2 FYEKMQ (reference sequence). This CDR3 comprises 18 residues. Trimming removed 4 bases from V and 3 bases from J, with 25 bases in between. CDR3: CASSSRGMTGSFGYEQYF. The CDR3 DNA sequence: TGTGCCAGCAGCTCAAGGGGGATGACAGGATCGTTTGGCTACGAGCAGTACTTC.

This clone was counted once. The chain links TRBV21-1 to TRBJ1-3. TRBV21-1 is given as a pseudogene. The length of the CDR3 is 17 residues. This chain's CDR3 is CASSKVSNMASGNTIYF. The CDR3 nucleotides read TGTGCCAGCAGCAAAGTTAGTAACATGGCCTCTGGAAACACCATATATTTT.

The rearrangement uses TRBV7-9 and TRBJ1-3; D gene unclear. This CDR3 has 16 residues. Germline V gene lookup returns CDR1 SEHNR and CDR2 FQNEAQ (reference sequence). V lost 1 base and J lost 4, with 14 bases in between. The CDR3 coding sequence is TGTGCCAGCAGCTTAGTTGTTGAGGGAAAAGGAAACACCATATATTTT. Encoded protein: CASSLVVEGKGNTIYF.

The chain employs TRBV29-1 and TRBJ2-3; 11 bases agree with TRBD2. There are 13 residues in the CDR3. The ends lost 7 bases at V and 4 bases at J; junction bases unmatched: 4. Germline assignment: CDR1 SQVTM and CDR2 ANQGSEA. CDR3 sequence: CSETSGVADTQYF. CDR3 DNA sequence: TGCAGCGAGACTAGCGGGGTGGCAGATACGCAGTATTTT.

The chain combines TRBV5-5 with TRBJ1-5; D possibly corresponds to TRBD1 (6 bases). This CDR3 has 15 residues. V was pared by 0 bases and J by 1 base, with 8 bases between. Per the germline V gene, CDR1 is SGHKS and CDR2 is YYEKEE (reference sequence). CDR3 in DNA: TGTGCCAGCAGCTTGGCACAGGGAAGCAATCAGCCCCAGCATTTT. It translates to CASSLAQGSNQPQHF.

V and J are TRBV19 and TRBJ1-2; possible D gene TRBD1, 5 bases. V shed 4 bases and J shed 8 bases, with 14 bases lying between them. Germline V gene data show CDR1 as LNHDA and CDR2 as SQIVND (reference sequence). This CDR3 spans 13 amino acids. The CDR3 nucleotides are TGTGCCAGTAGTAGCGGGACGGAGAAGGGCTACACCTTC. Amino acids: CASSSGTEKGYTF.

This chain joins TRBV4-1 and TRBJ1-1; D is perhaps TRBD1 (5 bases). This CDR3 is 13 amino acids long. CDR1 MGHRA and CDR2 YSYEKL come from the germline V gene. Trimming removed 6 bases at V and 5 bases at J, with 13 bases between. This CDR3 is CASSYGGGTEAFF. The CDR3 region has the DNA TGCGCCAGCAGTTATGGGGGGGGGACTGAAGCTTTCTTT.

V gene TRBV9 combines with J gene TRBJ2-7; 8 bases line up with TRBD2. The germline V gene has CDR1 SGDLS and CDR2 YYNGEE. CDR3 size: 17 residues. Germline trimming cut 4 bases from V and 5 bases from J; bases unmatched to any gene: 17. CDR3 loop: CASSSHPRSGSIHEQYF. CDR3 sequence (DNA): TGTGCCAGCAGCTCCCACCCGAGGAGCGGGAGTATCCACGAGCAGTACTTC.

V and J are TRBV2 and TRBJ2-7, with 7 nucleotides matching TRBD1. J was trimmed by 4 bases and V by 8 bases; bases with no gene match: 20. Germline CDR1 and CDR2: SNHLY and FYNNEI. This CDR3 is built from 17 residues. The CDR3 nucleotides are TGTGCCAGCTCGGGCGACAGGGCGGCCCCTCGGACGTACGAGCAGTACTTC. It encodes CASSGDRAAPRTYEQYF.

The chain uses TRBV6-6 and TRBJ2-7; a weak D match, TRBD1 (6 bases). This CDR3 has 16 residues. Trimming removed 5 bases from V and 0 bases from J, with 17 bases in between. Germline CDR1 is MNHNY and CDR2 is SVGAGI (reference sequence). As DNA, the CDR3 is TGTGCCAGCAGTACCCCTTTTACAGGGCCCTCCTACGAGCAGTACTTC. Its protein is CASSTPFTGPSYEQYF.

The V gene is TRBV5-1, the J gene TRBJ1-3, with D hard to call. V was clipped by 0 bases and J by 0 bases, with 10 bases between them. Per the germline V gene, CDR1 is SGHRS and CDR2 is YFSETQ. CDR3 size: 16 residues. The CDR3 sequence is CASSLEAGRSGNTIYF. CDR3 sequence (DNA): TGCGCCAGCAGCTTGGAGGCAGGACGCTCTGGAAACACCATATATTTT.

This rearrangement joins TRBV19 to TRBJ2-7, with TRBD2 identical over 10 bases. Trimming cost V 5 bases and J 4 bases; bases outside gene matches: 5. The CDR3 sequence is 14 residues long. Germline assignment: CDR1 LNHDA and CDR2 SQIVND (reference sequence). CDR3 DNA: TGTGCCAGTAGTGGAGCGGGAGGGCGGTACGAGCAGTACTTC. Translated: CASSGAGGRYEQYF.

The gene calls are TRBV19 and TRBJ1-1; 8 bases are shared with TRBD1. This CDR3 is 15 amino acids long. Per the germline V gene, CDR1 is LNHDA and CDR2 is SQIVND (reference sequence). The junction had 1 base not matched to a gene; V was cut back by 0 bases and J by 1 base. The CDR3 here is CASSIDGQGNTEAFF. The CDR3 DNA is TGTGCCAGTAGTATAGATGGACAGGGGAACACTGAAGCTTTCTTT. The full variable domain, rest sourced from reference TRBV19 and TRBJ1-1, is DGGITQSPKYLFRKEGQNVTLSCEQNLNHDAMYWYRQDPGQGLRLIYYSQIVNDFQKGDIAEGYSVSREKKESFPLTVTSAQKNPTAFYLCASSIDGQGNTEAFFGQGTRLTVV.

The chain carries TRBV4-1 and TRBJ2-7; 9 bases are a match to TRBD2. The CDR3 has 15 amino acids. Per germline, CDR1 MGHRA and CDR2 YSYEKL. V was clipped by 2 bases and J by 2 bases; unmatched bases: 4. Here the CDR3 reads CASSQSPSGTYEQYF. CDR3 DNA: TGCGCCAGCAGCCAATCGCCTAGCGGGACCTACGAGCAGTACTTC.

V is TRBV5-5 and J is TRBJ1-1; D not certain. This CDR3 is 15 amino acids long. Germline CDR1 reads SGHKS; CDR2 reads YYEKEE (reference sequence). V lost 0 bases and J 6 bases, leaving 15 bases between the germline ends. The CDR3: CASSLASQPRPEAFF. As DNA, the CDR3 is TGTGCCAGCAGCTTGGCCTCACAGCCTCGCCCTGAAGCTTTCTTT.

This sequence joins TRBV5-4 and TRBJ1-3; D remains unclear. V lost 0 bases and J 2 bases, leaving 3 bases between the germline ends. Germline V gene data show CDR1 as SGHNT and CDR2 as YYREEE (reference sequence). This CDR3 contains 13 residues. The DNA for the CDR3 is TGTGCCAGCAGCTTGGGAGCTGGAAACACCATATATTTT. This sequence encodes CASSLGAGNTIYF.

The gene calls are TRBV2 and TRBJ1-2; TRBD1 is a possible D gene (6 bases). Trimming removed 8 bases at V and 4 bases at J, with 14 bases between. Germline CDR1 SNHLY, CDR2 FYNNEI. The CDR3 contains 13 residues. The CDR3 spells CASPPGESYGYTF. The CDR3 DNA is TGTGCCAGCCCTCCAGGGGAAAGCTATGGCTACACCTTC.

V is TRBV5-8 and J is TRBJ2-3; D remains unclear. The CDR3 consists of 11 residues. V gave up 6 bases and J gave up 4 bases, with 6 bases separating them. Germline V gene sequence: CDR1 SGHTS, CDR2 YDEGEE. The CDR3, as DNA: TGTGCCAGCACCCCTCCAGATACGCAGTATTTT. Translating it yields CASTPPDTQYF.

The table lists this clone with a few counts. The chain uses TRBV7-9 and TRBJ1-1; D may be TRBD1 (6 bases). The CDR3 is made up of 15 amino acids. Trimming removed 6 bases from V and 0 bases from J, with 14 bases in between. Germline loops: CDR1 SEHNR, CDR2 FQNEAQ (reference sequence). The CDR3 here is CASRPNTGMNTEAFF. The DNA of the CDR3 is TGTGCCAGCAGACCCAATACAGGGATGAACACTGAAGCTTTCTTT.

The rearrangement uses TRBV7-2 and TRBJ1-5, with D hard to call. The CDR3 is made up of 14 amino acids. Trimming shortened V by 4 bases and J by 4 bases, and 11 bases separated the two germline ends. Per the germline V gene, CDR1 is SGHTA and CDR2 is FQGNSA. CDR3 region: CASSSGPGNQPQHF. The CDR3 coding sequence is TGTGCCAGCAGCTCCGGGCCTGGGAATCAGCCCCAGCATTTT.

This clone has just one count. This chain joins TRBV13 and TRBJ2-3; tentatively, D is TRBD1 (6 bases). Germline-derived CDR1 and CDR2 are PRHDT and FYEKMQ (reference sequence). V was clipped by 2 bases and J by 2 bases, with 11 bases between them. The CDR3 runs to 15 residues. CDR3 amino acids: CASSLIYRDTDTQYF. As DNA, the CDR3 is TGTGCCAGCAGCTTAATCTACAGGGACACAGATACGCAGTATTTT.

V gene TRBV7-6 combines with J gene TRBJ2-1; TRBD2 aligns across 9 bases. Trimming cost V 4 bases and J 4 bases; bases outside gene matches: 8. Germline CDR1 is SGHVS and CDR2 is FNYEAQ. The length of the CDR3 is 16 residues. CDR3 bases: TGTGCCAGCAGCTCTTCCCCACTAGCGGGTTACAATGAGCAGTTCTTC. The encoded protein is CASSSSPLAGYNEQFF.

The rearrangement uses TRBV6-5 and TRBJ2-2; 7 positions agree with TRBD1. CDR1 is MNHEY and CDR2 is SVGAGI in the germline V gene. The CDR3 runs to 15 residues. V was pared by 1 base and J by 1 base, with 0 bases of the junction left unmatched. The CDR3 sequence is CASSYWTGNTGELFF. The CDR3 DNA reads TGTGCCAGCAGTTACTGGACAGGGAACACCGGGGAGCTGTTTTTT.

The V call is TRBV7-9, the J call TRBJ2-4, with D hard to call. Germline-derived CDR1 and CDR2 are SEHNR and FQNEAQ (reference sequence). Between the trimmed V and J ends, which lost 0 bases and 0 bases, there was a span of 6 bases. The CDR3 is made up of 15 amino acids. DNA of the CDR3: TGTGCCAGCAGCTTAGCTTCGGCAGCCAAAAACATTCAGTACTTC. As protein: CASSLASAAKNIQYF.

This clone was counted once. V is TRBV23-1 and J is TRBJ1-3, with 7 bases matching TRBD1. TRBV23-1 is designated an ORF whose function remains uncertain. CDR3 length equals 18 residues. Trimming removed 4 bases from V and 4 bases from J; junction bases left unmatched: 16. CDR3 protein: CASSLTGSRLSTGNTIYF. The CDR3 DNA is TGCGCCAGCAGTCTGACAGGGTCTCGACTTTCTACGGGAAACACCATATATTTT.

The chain has TRBV10-3 and TRBJ1-1, with D possibly TRBD1 on 5 matching bases. V was shortened by 0 bases and J by 5 bases, with 13 bases between the two germline ends. CDR3 length: 15 amino acids. CDR1 is ENHRY and CDR2 is SYGVKD in the germline V gene. The DNA of the CDR3 is TGTGCCATCAGTGAGTCGCTTCAGGGAGGGACTGAAGCTTTCTTT. Encoded protein: CAISESLQGGTEAFF.

This clone was observed a single time. The genes are TRBV29-1 and TRBJ2-5; 10 nucleotides match TRBD2. The germline V gene has CDR1 SQVTM and CDR2 ANQGSEA. The CDR3 covers 17 residues. The ends lost 2 bases at V and 0 bases at J; junction bases unmatched: 9. The CDR3 here is CSVELLAGKLYQETQYF. For the CDR3, the DNA is TGCAGCGTTGAATTACTAGCGGGGAAACTGTACCAAGAGACCCAGTACTTC.

A few counts support this clone. V and J are TRBV7-9 and TRBJ1-5; D ambiguous. V gave up 5 bases and J gave up 1 base, with 15 bases separating them. CDR3 length: 16 residues. Germline CDR1 SEHNR, CDR2 FQNEAQ (reference sequence). The DNA for the CDR3 is TGTGCCAGCAGCCTAAGCAACAAGGAAAGCAATCAGCCCCAGCATTTT. Its protein product is CASSLSNKESNQPQHF.